The source of this TCR beta chain is a study of OX40 agonist ivuxolimab in advanced cancers. Study background: The study reported partial responses in three patients: one hepatocellular carcinoma, two cutaneous melanoma.

Germline lookup yields CDR1 SGHRS and CDR2 YFSETQ. The CDR3 spans 15 residues. The V gene end was trimmed by 3 bases and the J gene end by 3 bases; junction bases not matched to a gene: 9. Generated by immunoSEQ multiplex PCR, the TCRdb table keeps only in-frame clones and is missing some. The sample gives about 95,000 clones, approximately 89% of which show up once; 0.33% is in the top ten. The starting material was CD4+ or CD8+ T cells sorted from blood, obtained in a trial of the OX40 agonist ivuxolimab. The chain employs TRBV5-1 and TRBJ2-7; 7 bases line up with TRBD1. The sequence was obtained from an adult with an advanced solid tumor such as melanoma, head and neck, liver or kidney cancer. This CDR3 is CASSSTSTGYYEQYF. CDR3 nucleotides: TGCGCCAGCAGCTCTACCTCGACAGGGTACTACGAGCAGTACTTC.